In this sample, the clone carrying this TCR beta chain turned up once. The sample is drawn from a study of cytotoxic CD8 clonotypes in ibrutinib-treated CLL. Study summary: Response specimens were obtained following a median treatment duration of approximately 12 months, with a range of 6 to 36.

This CDR3 has 13 residues. Germline V CDR1 and CDR2: SNHLY, FYNNEI. Trimming shortened V by 3 bases and J by 7 bases, and 7 bases separated the two germline ends. TCRdb's copy holds only in-frame clones and misses some; the assay was immunoSEQ multiplex PCR. Of more than 110,000 clones in the sample, around 84% are singletons; the top ten hold 7.5% to 9%. The chain is built from TRBV2 and TRBJ1-6, with D possibly TRBD1 on 6 matching bases. This clonotype was sampled from a human donor with chronic lymphocytic leukemia. Specimen: PBMCs, collected after 36 months of ibrutinib treatment. CDR3 amino acids: CASSDRGNSPLHF. Written as DNA, the CDR3 is TGTGCCAGCAGTGACAGGGGCAATTCACCCCTCCACTTT.